Detailed here is one T cell receptor (beta chain). Libraries were prepared by immunoSEQ multiplex PCR; TCRdb keeps only in-frame clonotypes and omits some of them. Altogether approximately 32,000 clones are present, about nine tenths being singletons, with the ten largest covering roughly 5.4%. This entry comes from a study of T cell changes during pregnancy in multiple sclerosis. The TCR sequence derives from a female donor in good health, enrolled as a control in a pregnancy study. The sequencing here drew on peripheral blood, taken in the third trimester of pregnancy.

The CDR3 region is CASSPNGGEQYF. CDR3 in DNA: TGTGCCAGCTCACCAAACGGAGGCGAGCAGTACTTC. V gene TRBV18 combines with J gene TRBJ2-7, with D perhaps TRBD2 (5 bases). The CDR3 covers 12 residues. V lost 2 bases and J 6 bases, leaving 8 bases between the germline ends. Germline assignment: CDR1 KGHSH and CDR2 LQKENI.